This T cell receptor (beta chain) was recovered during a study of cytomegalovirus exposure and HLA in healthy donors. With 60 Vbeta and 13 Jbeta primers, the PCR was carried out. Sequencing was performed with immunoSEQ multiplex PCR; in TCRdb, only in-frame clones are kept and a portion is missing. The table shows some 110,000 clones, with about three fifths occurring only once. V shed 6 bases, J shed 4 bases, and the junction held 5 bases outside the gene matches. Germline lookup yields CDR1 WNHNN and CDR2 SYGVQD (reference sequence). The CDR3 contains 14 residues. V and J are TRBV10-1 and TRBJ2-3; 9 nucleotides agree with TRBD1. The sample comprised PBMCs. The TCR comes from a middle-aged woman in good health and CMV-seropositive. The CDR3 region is CASSRDRVADTQYF. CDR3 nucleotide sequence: TGCGCCAGCAGCCGGGACAGGGTTGCAGATACGCAGTATTTT.